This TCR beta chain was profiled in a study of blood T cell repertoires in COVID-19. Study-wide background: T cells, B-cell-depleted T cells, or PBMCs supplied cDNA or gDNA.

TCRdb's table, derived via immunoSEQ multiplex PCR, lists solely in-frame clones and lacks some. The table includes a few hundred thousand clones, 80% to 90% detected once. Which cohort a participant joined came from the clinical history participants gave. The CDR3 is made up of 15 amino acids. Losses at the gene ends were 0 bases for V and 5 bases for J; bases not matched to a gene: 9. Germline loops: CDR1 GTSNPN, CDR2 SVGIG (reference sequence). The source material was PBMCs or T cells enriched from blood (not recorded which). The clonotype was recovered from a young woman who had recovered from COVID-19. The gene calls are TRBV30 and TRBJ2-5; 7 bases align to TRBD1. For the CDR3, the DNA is TGTGCCTGGAGTGTAGATTGGCAGGGGGTCGAGACCCAGTACTTC. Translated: CAWSVDWQGVETQYF.